Detailed here is one TCR beta chain. This specimen belongs to a study of T cell responses to AZD1222 COVID-19 vaccine. Germline CDR1 reads SGHTA; CDR2 reads FQGTGA. The CDR3 contains 16 residues. With 2 bases clipped from V and 2 bases from J, the junction kept 7 bases outside the gene matches. The table came from immunoSEQ multiplex PCR; TCRdb's copy has only in-frame clones and leaves some out. The table includes 150,000 to 200,000 clones, 88% detected once. This receptor was identified in an adult who received the AZD1222 COVID-19 vaccine. V usage is TRBV7-3 and J usage is TRBJ2-5, with 8 bases lining up with TRBD2. The sample in question was peripheral blood, obtained 28 days after the second AZD1222 dose. The CDR3 nucleotides read TGTGCCAGCAGCTTAGGCCCCGGGAGGGTACAAGAGACCCAGTACTTC. As protein: CASSLGPGRVQETQYF.